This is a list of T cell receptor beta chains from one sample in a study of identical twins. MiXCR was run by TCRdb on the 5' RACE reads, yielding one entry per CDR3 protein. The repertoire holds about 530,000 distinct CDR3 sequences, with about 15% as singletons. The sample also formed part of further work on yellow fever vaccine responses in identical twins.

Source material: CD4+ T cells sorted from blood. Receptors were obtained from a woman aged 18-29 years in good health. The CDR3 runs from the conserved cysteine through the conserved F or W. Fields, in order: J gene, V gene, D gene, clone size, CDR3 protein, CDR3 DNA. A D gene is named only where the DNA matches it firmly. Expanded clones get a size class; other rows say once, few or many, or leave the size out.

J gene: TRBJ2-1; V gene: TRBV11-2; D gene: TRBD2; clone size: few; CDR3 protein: CASSLAGGLAVYNEQFF; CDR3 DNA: TGTGCCAGCAGCTTAGCTGGGGGACTAGCGGTTTACAATGAGCAGTTCTTC
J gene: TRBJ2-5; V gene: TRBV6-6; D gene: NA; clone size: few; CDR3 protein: CASRQGETQYF; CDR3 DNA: TGTGCCAGCAGGCAGGGGGAGACCCAGTACTTC
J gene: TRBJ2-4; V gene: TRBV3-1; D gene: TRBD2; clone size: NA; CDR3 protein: CASSRGLAGEKWVNIQYF; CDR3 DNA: TGTGCCAGCAGCCGGGGACTAGCGGGAGAGAAGTGGGTGAACATTCAGTACTTC
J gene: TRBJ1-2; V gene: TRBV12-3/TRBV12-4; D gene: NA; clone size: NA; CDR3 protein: CASSLLGGSNYGYTF; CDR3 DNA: TGTGCCAGCAGTTTACTTGGGGGCTCGAACTATGGCTACACCTTC
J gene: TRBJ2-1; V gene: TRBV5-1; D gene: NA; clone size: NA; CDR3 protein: CASSQGGREQFF; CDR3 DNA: TGCGCCAGCAGCCAGGGGGGCAGAGAGCAGTTCTTC
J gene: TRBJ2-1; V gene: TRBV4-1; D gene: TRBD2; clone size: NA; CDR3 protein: CASSQEALAGGPNEQFF; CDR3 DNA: TGCGCCAGCAGCCAAGAGGCTCTAGCGGGGGGTCCCAATGAGCAGTTCTTC
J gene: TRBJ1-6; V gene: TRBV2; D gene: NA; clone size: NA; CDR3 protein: CASSASASPLHF; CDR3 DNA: TGTGCCAGCAGTGCCTCAGCTTCACCCCTCCACTTT
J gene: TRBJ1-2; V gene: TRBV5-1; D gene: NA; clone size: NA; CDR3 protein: CASKPDSLYGYTF; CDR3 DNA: TGCGCCAGCAAACCAGACAGCCTCTATGGCTACACCTTC
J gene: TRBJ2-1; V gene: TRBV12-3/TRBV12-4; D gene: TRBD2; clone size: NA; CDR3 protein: CASSSRTSGTKGSYNEQFF; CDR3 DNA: TGTGCCAGCAGTTCAAGGACTAGCGGGACCAAGGGCTCCTACAATGAGCAGTTCTTC
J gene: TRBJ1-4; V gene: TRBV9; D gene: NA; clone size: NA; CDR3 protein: CASSVGAANEKLFF; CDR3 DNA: TGTGCCAGCAGCGTAGGGGCAGCTAATGAAAAACTGTTTTTT
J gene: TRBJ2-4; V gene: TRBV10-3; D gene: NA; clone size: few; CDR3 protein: CASLGTENIQYF; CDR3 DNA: TGTGCCTCCCTGGGGACGGAAAACATTCAGTACTTC
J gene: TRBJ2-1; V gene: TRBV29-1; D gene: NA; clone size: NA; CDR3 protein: CSVVEGSNEQFF; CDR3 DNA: TGCAGCGTTGTGGAGGGATCCAATGAGCAGTTCTTC